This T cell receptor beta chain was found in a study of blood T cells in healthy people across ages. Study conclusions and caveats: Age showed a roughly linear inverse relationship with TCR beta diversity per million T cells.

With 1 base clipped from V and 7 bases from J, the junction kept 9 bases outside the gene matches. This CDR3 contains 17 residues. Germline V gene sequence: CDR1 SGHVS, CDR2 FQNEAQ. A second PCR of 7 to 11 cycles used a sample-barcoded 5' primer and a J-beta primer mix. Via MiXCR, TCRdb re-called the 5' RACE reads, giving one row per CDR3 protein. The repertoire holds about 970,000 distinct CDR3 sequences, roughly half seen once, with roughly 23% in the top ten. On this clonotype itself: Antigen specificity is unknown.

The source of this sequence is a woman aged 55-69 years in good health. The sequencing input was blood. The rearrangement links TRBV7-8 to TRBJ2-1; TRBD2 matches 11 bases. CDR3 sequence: CASSLVSSGRFKNEQFF. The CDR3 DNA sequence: TGTGCCAGCAGCTTAGTATCTAGCGGGAGGTTTAAAAATGAGCAGTTCTTC.